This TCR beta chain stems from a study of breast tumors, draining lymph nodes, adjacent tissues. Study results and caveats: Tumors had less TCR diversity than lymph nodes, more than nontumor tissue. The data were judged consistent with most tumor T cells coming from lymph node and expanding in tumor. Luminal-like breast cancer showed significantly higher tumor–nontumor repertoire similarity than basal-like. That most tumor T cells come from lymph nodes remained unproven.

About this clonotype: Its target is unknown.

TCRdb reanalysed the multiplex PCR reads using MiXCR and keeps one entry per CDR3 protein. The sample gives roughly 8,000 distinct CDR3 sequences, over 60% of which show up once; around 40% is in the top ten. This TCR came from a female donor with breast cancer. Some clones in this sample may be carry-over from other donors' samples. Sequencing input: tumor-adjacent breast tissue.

CDR3 protein: CASSYGQNSGNTIYF. CDR3 nucleotides: TGTGCCAGCAGCTATGGACAGAATTCTGGAAACACCATATATTTT. The gene calls are TRBV11-2 and TRBJ1-3; D is perhaps TRBD1 (6 bases). Germline V gene lookup returns CDR1 SGHAT and CDR2 FQNNGV. The CDR3 spans 15 residues. V was pared by 4 bases and J by 1 base, with 11 bases between.